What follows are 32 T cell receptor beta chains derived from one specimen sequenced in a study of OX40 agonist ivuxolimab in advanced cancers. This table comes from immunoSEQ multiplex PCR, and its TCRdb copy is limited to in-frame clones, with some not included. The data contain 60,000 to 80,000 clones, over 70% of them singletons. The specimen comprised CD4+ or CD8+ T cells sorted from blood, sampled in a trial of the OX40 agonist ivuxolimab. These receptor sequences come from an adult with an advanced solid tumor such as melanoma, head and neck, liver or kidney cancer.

The CDR3 DNA reads TGCAGCGTTGCGGGGGTCTTGTACACCGGGGAGCTGTTTTTT. As protein: CSVAGVLYTGELFF. The chain has TRBV29-1 and TRBJ2-2, with a possible D match to TRBD2 (6 bases). The CDR3 covers 14 residues. The germline gives CDR1 SQVTM, CDR2 ANQGSEA. The V gene lost 4 bases and the J gene lost 3 bases, with 12 bases spanning the gap.

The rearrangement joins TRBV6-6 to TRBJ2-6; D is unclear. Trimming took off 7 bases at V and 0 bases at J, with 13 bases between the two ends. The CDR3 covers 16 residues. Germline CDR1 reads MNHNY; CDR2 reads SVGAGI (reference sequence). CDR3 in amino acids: CASTPAWASGANVLTF. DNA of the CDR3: TGTGCCAGCACCCCCGCTTGGGCCTCTGGGGCCAACGTCCTGACTTTC.

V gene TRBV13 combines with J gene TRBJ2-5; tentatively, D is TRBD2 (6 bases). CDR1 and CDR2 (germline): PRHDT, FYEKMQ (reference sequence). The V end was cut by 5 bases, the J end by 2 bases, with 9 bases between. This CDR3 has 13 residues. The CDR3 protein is CASSRDFQETQYF. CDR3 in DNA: TGTGCCAGCAGCCGGGACTTTCAAGAGACCCAGTACTTC.

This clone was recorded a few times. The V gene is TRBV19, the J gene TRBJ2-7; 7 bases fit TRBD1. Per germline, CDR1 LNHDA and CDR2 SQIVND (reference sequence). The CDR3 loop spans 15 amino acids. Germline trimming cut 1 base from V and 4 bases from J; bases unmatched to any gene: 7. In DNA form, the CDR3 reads TGTGCCAGTAGTATAGTAGCGCAGGGGGTATACGAGCAGTACTTC. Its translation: CASSIVAQGVYEQYF.

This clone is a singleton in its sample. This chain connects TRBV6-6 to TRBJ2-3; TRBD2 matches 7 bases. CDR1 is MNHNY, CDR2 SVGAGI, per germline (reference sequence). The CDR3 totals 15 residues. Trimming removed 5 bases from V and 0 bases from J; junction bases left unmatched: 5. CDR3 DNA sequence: TGTGCCAGCAGTCCAAGCGGGGCGAGCACAGATACGCAGTATTTT. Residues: CASSPSGASTDTQYF.

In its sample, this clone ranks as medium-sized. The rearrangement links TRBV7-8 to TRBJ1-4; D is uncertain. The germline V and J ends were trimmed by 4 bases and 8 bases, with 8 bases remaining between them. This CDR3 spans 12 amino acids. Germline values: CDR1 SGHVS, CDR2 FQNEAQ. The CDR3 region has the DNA TGTGCCAGCAGCTACGGTAACGAAAAACTGTTTTTT. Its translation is CASSYGNEKLFF.

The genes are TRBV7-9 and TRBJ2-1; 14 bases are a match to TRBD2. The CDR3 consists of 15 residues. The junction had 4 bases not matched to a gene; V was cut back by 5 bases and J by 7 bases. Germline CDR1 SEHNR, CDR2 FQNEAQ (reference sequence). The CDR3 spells CASSRGTSGGNEQFF. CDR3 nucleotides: TGTGCCAGCAGCCGCGGGACTAGCGGGGGAAATGAGCAGTTCTTC.

The CDR3 nucleotides read TGTGCCAGCAGACGCGCAGGGTCCCCTATTTATGGCTACACCTTC. This gives the protein CASRRAGSPIYGYTF. J is TRBJ1-2 and V is TRBV27, with D possibly matching TRBD1 (5 bases). Germline V gene sequence: CDR1 MNHEY, CDR2 SMNVEV (reference sequence). This CDR3 comprises 15 residues. With 6 bases removed from V and 5 bases from J, the gap between germline ends came to 19 bases.

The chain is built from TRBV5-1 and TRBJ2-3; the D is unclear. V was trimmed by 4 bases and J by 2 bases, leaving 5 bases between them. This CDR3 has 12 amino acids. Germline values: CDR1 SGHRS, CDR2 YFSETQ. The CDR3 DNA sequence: TGCGCCAGCAGCCAAACCACAGATACGCAGTATTTT. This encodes CASSQTTDTQYF.

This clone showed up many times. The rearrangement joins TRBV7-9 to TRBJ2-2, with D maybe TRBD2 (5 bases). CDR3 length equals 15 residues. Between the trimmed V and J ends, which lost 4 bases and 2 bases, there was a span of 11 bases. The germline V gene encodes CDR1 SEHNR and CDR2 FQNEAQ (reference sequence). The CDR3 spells CASSSGRENTGELFF. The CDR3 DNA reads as TGTGCCAGCAGCTCCGGACGGGAAAACACCGGGGAGCTGTTTTTT.

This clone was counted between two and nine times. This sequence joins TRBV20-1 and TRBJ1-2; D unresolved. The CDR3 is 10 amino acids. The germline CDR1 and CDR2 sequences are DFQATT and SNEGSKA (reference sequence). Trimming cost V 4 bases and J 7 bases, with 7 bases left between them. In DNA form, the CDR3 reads TGCAGTGCTACTCCTGTTGGCTACACCTTC. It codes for CSATPVGYTF.

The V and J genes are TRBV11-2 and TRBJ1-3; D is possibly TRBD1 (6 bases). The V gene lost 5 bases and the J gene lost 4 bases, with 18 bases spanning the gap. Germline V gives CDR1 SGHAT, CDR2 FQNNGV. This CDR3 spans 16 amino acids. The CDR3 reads CASSVLRGGEGNTIYF. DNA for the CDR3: TGTGCCAGCAGCGTGCTACGAGGGGGGGAAGGAAACACCATATATTTT. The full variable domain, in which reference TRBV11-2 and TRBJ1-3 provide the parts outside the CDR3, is EAGVAQSPRYKIIEKRQSVAFWCNPISGHATLYWYQQILGQGPKLLIQFQNNGVVDDSQLPKDRFSAERLKGVDSTLKIQPAKLEDSAVYLCASSVLRGGEGNTIYFGEGSWLTVV.

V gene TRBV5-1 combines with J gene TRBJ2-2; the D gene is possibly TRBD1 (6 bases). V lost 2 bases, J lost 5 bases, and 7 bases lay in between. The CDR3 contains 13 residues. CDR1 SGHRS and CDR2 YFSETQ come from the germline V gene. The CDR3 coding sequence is TGCGCCAGCAGCTTACAGGGAACCGGGGAGCTGTTTTTT. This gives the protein CASSLQGTGELFF.

The CDR3, as DNA: TGTGCCTGGAGTGGGACAGGGAGCGGTCAGCCCCAGCATTTT. Protein sequence: CAWSGTGSGQPQHF. This rearrangement joins TRBV30 to TRBJ1-5; 8 bases align to TRBD1. Germline V gives CDR1 GTSNPN, CDR2 SVGIG (reference sequence). V lost 1 base and J lost 6; bases outside the gene matches: 5. The CDR3 runs to 14 residues.

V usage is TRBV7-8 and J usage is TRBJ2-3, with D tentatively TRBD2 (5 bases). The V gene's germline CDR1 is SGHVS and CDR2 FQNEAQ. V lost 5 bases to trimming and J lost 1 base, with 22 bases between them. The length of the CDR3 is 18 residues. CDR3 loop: CASSPPLGRGQGTDTQYF. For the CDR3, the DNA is TGTGCCAGCAGCCCGCCCTTGGGTCGAGGGCAGGGCACAGATACGCAGTATTTT. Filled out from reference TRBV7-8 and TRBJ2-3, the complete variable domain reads GAGVSQSPRYKVAKRGQDVALRCDPISGHVSLFWYQQALGQGPEFLTYFQNEAQLDKSGLPSDRFFAERPEGSVSTLKIQRTQQEDSAVYLCASSPPLGRGQGTDTQYFGPGTRLTVL.

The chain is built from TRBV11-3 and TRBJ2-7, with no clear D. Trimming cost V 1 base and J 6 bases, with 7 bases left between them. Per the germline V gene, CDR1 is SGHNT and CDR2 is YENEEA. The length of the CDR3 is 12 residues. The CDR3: CASSLAFSEQYF. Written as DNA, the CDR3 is TGTGCCAGCAGCTTAGCTTTTTCCGAGCAGTACTTC.

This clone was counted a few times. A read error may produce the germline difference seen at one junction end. The CDR3 nucleotides read TGTGCTAGCAGTCGGGACGAAGCCTACGAGCAGTACTTC. Translating it yields CASSRDEAYEQYF. The chain joins TRBV7-7 to TRBJ2-7; D is possibly TRBD1 or TRBD2 (5 bases each). The CDR3 loop spans 13 amino acids. The germline gives CDR1 SSHAT, CDR2 FNYEAQ (reference sequence).

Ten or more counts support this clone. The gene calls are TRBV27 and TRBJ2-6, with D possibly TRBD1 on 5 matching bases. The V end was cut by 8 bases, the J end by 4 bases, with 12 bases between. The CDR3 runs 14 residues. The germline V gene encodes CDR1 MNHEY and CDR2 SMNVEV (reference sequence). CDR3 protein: CASGRGSGANVLTF. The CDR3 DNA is TGTGCCAGCGGAAGGGGTAGCGGGGCCAACGTCCTGACTTTC.

CDR3 amino acids: CASSHTGTTNEKLFF. CDR3 sequence (DNA): TGTGCCAGCAGCCACACAGGGACAACTAATGAAAAACTGTTTTTT. The V call is TRBV6-5, the J call TRBJ1-4; tentatively, D is TRBD1 (6 bases). Deletions cut 6 bases from V and 0 bases from J, with 11 bases between. Germline CDR1 MNHEY, CDR2 SVGAGI. The length of the CDR3 is 15 residues.

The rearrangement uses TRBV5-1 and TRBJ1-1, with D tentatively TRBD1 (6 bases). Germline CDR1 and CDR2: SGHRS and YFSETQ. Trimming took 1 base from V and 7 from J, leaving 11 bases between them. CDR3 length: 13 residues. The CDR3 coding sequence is TGCGCCAGCAGCTTGAGCACAGGGTATGAAGCTTTCTTT. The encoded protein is CASSLSTGYEAFF.

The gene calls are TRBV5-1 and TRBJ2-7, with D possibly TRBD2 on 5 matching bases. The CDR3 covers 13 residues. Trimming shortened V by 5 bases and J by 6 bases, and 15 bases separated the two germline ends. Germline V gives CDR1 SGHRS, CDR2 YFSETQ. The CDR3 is CASSVGDRGEQYF. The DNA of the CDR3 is TGCGCCAGCAGTGTCGGGGATCGGGGCGAGCAGTACTTC.

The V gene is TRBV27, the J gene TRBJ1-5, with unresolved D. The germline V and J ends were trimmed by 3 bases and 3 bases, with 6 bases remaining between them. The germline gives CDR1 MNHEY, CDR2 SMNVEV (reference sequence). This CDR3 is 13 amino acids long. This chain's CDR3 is CASSFRFNQPQHF. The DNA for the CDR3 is TGTGCCAGCAGTTTCCGGTTCAATCAGCCCCAGCATTTT.

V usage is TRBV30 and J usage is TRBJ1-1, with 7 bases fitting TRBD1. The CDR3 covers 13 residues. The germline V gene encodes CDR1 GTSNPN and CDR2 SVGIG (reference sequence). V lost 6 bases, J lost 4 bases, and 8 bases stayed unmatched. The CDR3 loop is CACSGKGATEAFF. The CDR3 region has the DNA TGTGCCTGTTCCGGGAAGGGGGCCACTGAAGCTTTCTTT.

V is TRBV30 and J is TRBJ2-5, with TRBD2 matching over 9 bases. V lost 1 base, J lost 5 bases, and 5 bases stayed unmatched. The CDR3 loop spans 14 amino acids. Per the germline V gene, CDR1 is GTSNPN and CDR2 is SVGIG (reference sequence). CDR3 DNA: TGTGCCTGGAGTGACCAGCGGGAGGCGGAGACCCAGTACTTC. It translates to CAWSDQREAETQYF. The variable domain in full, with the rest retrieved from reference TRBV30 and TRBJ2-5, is SQTIHQWPATLVQPVGSPLSLECTVEGTSNPNLYWYRQAAGRGLQLLFYSVGIGQISSEVPQNLSASRPQDRQFILSSKKLLLSDSGFYLCAWSDQREAETQYFGPGTRLLVL.

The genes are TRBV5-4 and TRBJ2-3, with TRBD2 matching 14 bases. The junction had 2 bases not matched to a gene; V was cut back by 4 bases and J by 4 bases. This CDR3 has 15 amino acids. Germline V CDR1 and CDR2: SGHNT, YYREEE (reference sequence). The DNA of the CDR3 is TGTGCCAGCAGCCCGACTAGCGGGGGGGCAGATACGCAGTATTTT. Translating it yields CASSPTSGGADTQYF.

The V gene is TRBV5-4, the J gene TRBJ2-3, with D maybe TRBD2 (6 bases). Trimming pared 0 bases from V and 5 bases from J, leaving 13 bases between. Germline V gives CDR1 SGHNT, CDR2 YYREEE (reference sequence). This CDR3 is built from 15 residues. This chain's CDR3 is CASSLVSGEGDTQYF. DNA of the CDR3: TGTGCCAGCAGCTTGGTCTCGGGGGAAGGAGATACGCAGTATTTT.

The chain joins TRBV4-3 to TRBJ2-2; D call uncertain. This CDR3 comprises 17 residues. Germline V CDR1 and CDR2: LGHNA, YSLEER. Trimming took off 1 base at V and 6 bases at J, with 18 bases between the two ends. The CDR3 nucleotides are TGCGCCAGCAGCCAAGCCTGGACCGGCTTGGGTGCCGGGGAGCTGTTTTTT. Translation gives CASSQAWTGLGAGELFF.

Written as DNA, the CDR3 is TGTGCCAGTTATCGAAAAAGCGGAGATACGCAGTATTTT. Translation gives CASYRKSGDTQYF. The J gene is TRBJ2-3, the V gene TRBV6-1; weak D call: TRBD2 (5 bases). CDR3 length equals 13 residues. Germline CDR1 reads MNHNS; CDR2 reads SASEGT. Trimming cost V 9 bases and J 5 bases, with 15 bases left between them.

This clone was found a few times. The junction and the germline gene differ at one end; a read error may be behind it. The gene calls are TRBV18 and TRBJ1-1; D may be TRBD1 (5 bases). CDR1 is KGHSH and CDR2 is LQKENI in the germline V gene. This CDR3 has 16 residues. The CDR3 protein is CASSAPGLIRNTEAFF. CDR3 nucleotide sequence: TGTGCCAGCTCAGCACCGGGACTCATAAGAAACACTGAAGCTTTCTTT.

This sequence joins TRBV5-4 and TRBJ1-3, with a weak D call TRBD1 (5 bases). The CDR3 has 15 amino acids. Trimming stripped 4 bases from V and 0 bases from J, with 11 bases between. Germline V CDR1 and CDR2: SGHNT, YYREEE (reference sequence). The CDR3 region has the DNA TGTGCCAGCAGCCCCAACGGGGGCTCTGGAAACACCATATATTTT. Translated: CASSPNGGSGNTIYF. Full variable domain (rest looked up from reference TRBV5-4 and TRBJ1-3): ETGVTQSPTHLIKTRGQQVTLRCSSQSGHNTVSWYQQALGQGPQFIFQYYREEENGRGNFPPRFSGLQFPNYSSELNVNALELDDSALYLCASSPNGGSGNTIYFGEGSWLTVV.

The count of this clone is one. Here the CDR3 reads CASSITLDQEQYF. DNA of the CDR3: TGTGCCAGTTCTATCACACTGGACCAGGAGCAGTACTTC. The chain employs TRBV19 and TRBJ2-7, with D hard to call. The CDR3 has 13 residues. V lost 8 bases and J lost 7, with 18 bases in between. From germline, CDR1 is LNHDA and CDR2 SQIVND (reference sequence).

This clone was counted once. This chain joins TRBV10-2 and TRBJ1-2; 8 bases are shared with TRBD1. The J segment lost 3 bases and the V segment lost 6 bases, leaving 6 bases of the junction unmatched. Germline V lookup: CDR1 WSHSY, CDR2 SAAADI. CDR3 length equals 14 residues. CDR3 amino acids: CASRGGQDHYGYTF. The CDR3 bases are TGCGCCAGCAGGGGGGGACAGGACCACTATGGCTACACCTTC.